The rows below give T cell receptor beta chains drawn from one sample of a study of blood T cell repertoires in COVID-19. The assay was immunoSEQ multiplex PCR, and TCRdb's table has in-frame clones only and misses some. The repertoire holds approximately 80,000 clones, with less than 95% as singletons. Sequenced: peripheral blood. The source is a woman aged 50 to 65 in a cohort sampled during active COVID-19. CDR3s include the opening cysteine and the closing phenylalanine or tryptophan. D genes are given only for firm matches. Expanded clones get a size class; other rows say once, few or many, or leave the size out.

abundance: -; j_gene: TRBJ1-1; v_gene: TRBV19; d_gene: -; CDR3aa: CATKDTQLNTEAFF; CDR3nt: TGTGCCACTAAGGACACGCAGCTCAACACTGAAGCTTTCTTT
abundance: -; j_gene: TRBJ2-1; v_gene: TRBV27; d_gene: TRBD1; CDR3aa: CASTPGQGAREQFF; CDR3nt: TGTGCCAGCACCCCGGGACAGGGGGCGAGAGAGCAGTTCTTC
abundance: -; j_gene: TRBJ2-2; v_gene: TRBV27; d_gene: -; CDR3aa: CASSLAQRRRTGELFF; CDR3nt: TGTGCCAGCAGTTTAGCTCAGCGGAGACGGACCGGGGAGCTGTTTTTT
abundance: -; j_gene: TRBJ2-5; v_gene: TRBV11-2; d_gene: -; CDR3aa: CASSSRPGGEETQYF; CDR3nt: TGTGCCAGCAGCTCCCGCCCCGGGGGAGAGGAGACCCAGTACTTC
abundance: -; j_gene: TRBJ2-7; v_gene: TRBV5-1; d_gene: TRBD1; CDR3aa: CASSLASGTGGGEQYF; CDR3nt: TGCGCCAGCAGCTTGGCCTCCGGGACAGGGGGCGGGGAGCAGTACTTC
abundance: -; j_gene: TRBJ2-7; v_gene: TRBV28; d_gene: TRBD1; CDR3aa: CASSRPGQGTYEQYF; CDR3nt: TGTGCCAGCAGCCGGCCCGGACAGGGAACCTACGAGCAGTACTTC
abundance: -; j_gene: TRBJ1-2; v_gene: TRBV25-1; d_gene: -; CDR3aa: CASSRLLGRDSKLGGYTF; CDR3nt: TGTGCCAGCAGTCGACTTTTAGGGAGGGATTCTAAGTTGGGTGGCTACACCTTC
abundance: -; j_gene: TRBJ2-7; v_gene: TRBV29-1; d_gene: TRBD2; CDR3aa: CSGATSGEQYF; CDR3nt: TGCAGCGGGGCGACTAGCGGCGAGCAGTACTTC
abundance: -; j_gene: TRBJ2-1; v_gene: TRBV5-1; d_gene: TRBD2; CDR3aa: CASRTGYGLAGGNEQFF; CDR3nt: TGCGCCAGCAGGACAGGGTATGGGCTAGCGGGAGGCAATGAGCAGTTCTTC
abundance: -; j_gene: TRBJ2-6; v_gene: TRBV5-4; d_gene: TRBD2; CDR3aa: CASSLSGRLSGANVLTF; CDR3nt: TGTGCCAGCAGCTTGAGCGGGAGGCTCTCTGGGGCCAACGTCCTGACTTTC
abundance: -; j_gene: TRBJ1-6; v_gene: TRBV28; d_gene: -; CDR3aa: CASSPAYNSPLHF; CDR3nt: TGTGCCAGCTCGCCGGCCTATAATTCACCCCTCCACTTT
abundance: -; j_gene: TRBJ2-3; v_gene: TRBV30; d_gene: TRBD2; CDR3aa: CAFTPGLAGTYTDTQYF; CDR3nt: TGTGCCTTTACCCCCGGACTAGCGGGGACCTACACAGATACGCAGTATTTT
abundance: -; j_gene: TRBJ2-3; v_gene: TRBV14; d_gene: TRBD2; CDR3aa: CASSRGLAGPSTDTQYF; CDR3nt: TGTGCCAGCAGCCGGGGCTTAGCGGGGCCTAGCACAGATACGCAGTATTTT
abundance: -; j_gene: TRBJ2-7; v_gene: TRBV2; d_gene: -; CDR3aa: CASRLSGGRYEQYF; CDR3nt: TGTGCCAGCAGATTAAGTGGGGGCCGGTACGAGCAGTACTTC
abundance: -; j_gene: TRBJ2-6; v_gene: TRBV5-4; d_gene: TRBD1; CDR3aa: CASRVQGAGANVLTF; CDR3nt: TGTGCCAGCAGAGTACAGGGGGCTGGGGCCAACGTCCTGACTTTC
abundance: -; j_gene: TRBJ2-7; v_gene: TRBV7-9; d_gene: TRBD2; CDR3aa: CASSLAGLADEQYF; CDR3nt: TGTGCCAGCAGCTTAGCAGGACTAGCCGACGAGCAGTACTTC
abundance: -; j_gene: TRBJ1-3; v_gene: TRBV5-1; d_gene: -; CDR3aa: CASSLSRDRGDTIYF; CDR3nt: TGCGCCAGCAGCTTGAGCAGGGATCGAGGAGACACCATATATTTT
abundance: once; j_gene: TRBJ2-3; v_gene: TRBV30; d_gene: -; CDR3aa: CAWRGSADTQYF; CDR3nt: TGTGCCTGGAGAGGGAGCGCAGATACGCAGTATTTT
abundance: -; j_gene: TRBJ2-5; v_gene: TRBV7-7; d_gene: TRBD2; CDR3aa: CASSSEGTSGVQETQYF; CDR3nt: TGTGCTAGCAGCTCGGAAGGGACTAGCGGGGTTCAAGAGACCCAGTACTTC
abundance: -; j_gene: TRBJ2-3; v_gene: TRBV7-2; d_gene: TRBD2; CDR3aa: CASSLSSGREGDTQYF; CDR3nt: TGTGCCAGCAGCTTGTCTAGCGGGAGGGAGGGCGATACGCAGTATTTT
abundance: -; j_gene: TRBJ1-1; v_gene: TRBV7-9; d_gene: TRBD1; CDR3aa: CASSPRPGQEYTEAFF; CDR3nt: TGTGCCAGCAGCCCCCGACCGGGACAGGAGTACACTGAAGCTTTCTTT
abundance: -; j_gene: TRBJ1-1; v_gene: TRBV9; d_gene: TRBD1; CDR3aa: CASSGYRGRNTEAFF; CDR3nt: TGTGCCAGCAGCGGTTACAGGGGGCGTAACACTGAAGCTTTCTTT
abundance: -; j_gene: TRBJ2-1; v_gene: TRBV3-1/TRBV3-2; d_gene: TRBD2; CDR3aa: CASSQERAGGLDEQFF; CDR3nt: TGTGCCAGCAGCCAAGAAAGAGCGGGAGGGCTGGATGAGCAGTTCTTC
abundance: -; j_gene: TRBJ1-5; v_gene: TRBV27; d_gene: -; CDR3aa: CASSFARGQPQHF; CDR3nt: TGTGCCAGCAGTTTTGCCAGGGGACAGCCCCAGCATTTT
abundance: -; j_gene: TRBJ2-7; v_gene: TRBV6-1; d_gene: TRBD1; CDR3aa: CASSESGGRIYEQYF; CDR3nt: TGTGCCAGCAGTGAATCAGGGGGACGGATCTACGAGCAGTACTTC